The sequence of this T cell receptor (beta chain) was determined in a study of shared clonotypes between healthy human individuals. Findings and caveats of the study: Clonotype sharing among donors, it was expected, would be affected by sequencing depth.

The study ran the assay at deep level. Genomic DNA per cell subset filled all wells of several immunoSEQ plates. TCRdb keeps only in-frame clones here, not all; method: immunoSEQ multiplex PCR. This table holds fewer than 3 million clones, under 95% found once. In germline, CDR1 is MDHEN, CDR2 SYDVKM. The CDR3 length is 12 residues. Between the trimmed V and J ends, which lost 7 bases and 4 bases, there was a span of 11 bases. This clone was counted a single time. As yet, its antigen is unknown. CD4+ cell separation produced CD45RA+ naive and CD45RA-negative memory subsets. J is TRBJ2-7 and V is TRBV28, with D perhaps matching TRBD2 (6 bases). The sequence was collected from a young man in good health. Some clones in this sample may be carry-over from other donors' samples. Sequencing used naive CD4+ T cells from PBMCs. The subset denotes: CD45RA+ positively selected. This chain's CDR3 is CASTSEGYEQYF. The DNA of the CDR3 is TGTGCCAGCACCTCGGAGGGTTACGAGCAGTACTTC. Variable domain in full (rest from reference TRBV28 and TRBJ2-7): DVKVTQSSRYLVKRTGEKVFLECVQDMDHENMFWYRQDPGLGLRLIYFSYDVKMKEKGDIPEGYSVSREKKERFSLILESASTNQTSMYLCASTSEGYEQYFGPGTRLTVT.